This passage covers 28 T cell receptor beta chains from one sample sequenced in a study of T cell clones after liver transplantation. The table came from immunoSEQ multiplex PCR; TCRdb's copy has only in-frame clones and leaves some out. The repertoire has roughly 8,100 clones, under 90% of them found once; the top ten carry approximately 41%. The sequenced sample was CD8+ T cells from blood, obtained before liver transplant. Receptors were obtained from a human donor who received a liver transplant.

The V call is TRBV4-1, the J call TRBJ2-3, with 7 positions matching TRBD1. V was pared by 6 bases and J by 6 bases, with 9 bases of the junction left unmatched. The CDR3 has 14 amino acids. The germline CDR1 and CDR2 sequences are MGHRA and YSYEKL. CDR3 in amino acids: CASSHGQVADTQYF. In DNA form, the CDR3 reads TGCGCCAGCAGTCACGGACAGGTTGCCGATACGCAGTATTTT.

The count of this clone is one. The chain employs TRBV9 and TRBJ2-2, with D unresolved. The germline V gene encodes CDR1 SGDLS and CDR2 YYNGEE. The CDR3 length is 14 residues. Trimming left V 4 bases short and J 4 bases short, with 11 bases between. The CDR3 DNA is TGTGCCAGCAGCCCAAGAGGTGGCACCGGGGAGCTGTTTTTT. As protein: CASSPRGGTGELFF.

The gene calls are TRBV2 and TRBJ2-7; perhaps TRBD2 as D (5 bases). The CDR3 is made up of 15 amino acids. The V end was cut by 6 bases, the J end by 6 bases, with 21 bases between. Germline V gene data show CDR1 as SNHLY and CDR2 as FYNNEI. The CDR3 loop is CASSASAERTGEQYF. The CDR3 DNA sequence: TGTGCCAGCAGCGCATCAGCGGAGCGAACGGGCGAGCAGTACTTC.

This clone is labeled medium-sized. The genes are TRBV7-9 and TRBJ2-1; maybe TRBD2 (6 bases). V was trimmed by 4 bases and J by 10 bases, leaving 11 bases between them. The CDR3 is made up of 12 amino acids. Germline values: CDR1 SEHNR, CDR2 FQNEAQ (reference sequence). The CDR3 nucleotides read TGTGCCAGCAGCTCGGACTACCCCGAGCAGTTCTTC. Residues: CASSSDYPEQFF. The whole variable domain, filled in from reference TRBV7-9 and TRBJ2-1, reads DTGVSQNPRHKITKRGQNVTFRCDPISEHNRLYWYRQTLGQGPEFLTYFQNEAQLEKSRLLSDRFSAERPKGSFSTLEIQRTEQGDSAMYLCASSSDYPEQFFGPGTRLTVL.

This rearrangement joins TRBV28 to TRBJ1-2; TRBD1 matches at 8 bases. The CDR3 has 13 amino acids. Germline loops: CDR1 MDHEN, CDR2 SYDVKM. The J segment lost 7 bases and the V segment lost 5 bases, leaving 6 bases of the junction unmatched. The CDR3 bases are TGTGCCAGCAGTCAACAGGGGGACGGTGGCTACACCTTC. Its translation is CASSQQGDGGYTF.

This clone is judged medium-sized (0.01 to 0.1%). The chain links TRBV11-3 to TRBJ2-7, with 8 bases aligning to TRBD1. The V segment lost 2 bases and the J segment 3 bases; nucleotides outside the gene matches: 9. CDR1 is SGHNT, CDR2 YENEEA, per germline. The CDR3 loop spans 16 amino acids. The CDR3 sequence is CASSLPLRDRNYEQYF. CDR3 DNA sequence: TGTGCCAGCAGCTTACCTCTCCGGGACAGGAACTACGAGCAGTACTTC.

This clone was found once. This chain joins TRBV7-9 and TRBJ2-1; D remains ambiguous. Per germline, CDR1 SEHNR and CDR2 FQNEAQ (reference sequence). This CDR3 is built from 14 residues. The V and J ends lost 5 bases and 2 bases respectively, with 10 bases between them. CDR3 amino acids: CASSPPRAYNEQFF. CDR3 bases: TGTGCCAGCAGCCCCCCCCGGGCCTACAATGAGCAGTTCTTC. Drawing the rest from reference TRBV7-9 and TRBJ2-1, the complete variable domain is DTGVSQNPRHKITKRGQNVTFRCDPISEHNRLYWYRQTLGQGPEFLTYFQNEAQLEKSRLLSDRFSAERPKGSFSTLEIQRTEQGDSAMYLCASSPPRAYNEQFFGPGTRLTVL.

This clone turned up a few times. The chain recombines TRBV7-9 with TRBJ1-1, with D maybe TRBD1 (6 bases). This CDR3 has 15 amino acids. V was trimmed by 5 bases and J by 6 bases, leaving 19 bases between them. Germline values: CDR1 SEHNR, CDR2 FQNEAQ (reference sequence). CDR3 loop: CASSPQTGQGAEAFF. DNA of the CDR3: TGTGCCAGCAGCCCCCAGACGGGACAAGGCGCTGAAGCTTTCTTT.

This chain connects TRBV2 to TRBJ1-5, with D tentatively TRBD1 (6 bases). Germline V lookup: CDR1 SNHLY, CDR2 FYNNEI. The CDR3 is 15 amino acids. Between the trimmed V and J ends, which lost 2 bases and 2 bases, there was a span of 10 bases. The CDR3: CASSEWTVGNQPQHF. The CDR3 DNA is TGTGCCAGCAGTGAATGGACAGTGGGCAATCAGCCCCAGCATTTT. The full variable domain, in which reference TRBV2 and TRBJ1-5 provide the parts outside the CDR3, is EPEVTQTPSHQVTQMGQEVILRCVPISNHLYFYWYRQILGQKVEFLVSFYNNEISEKSEIFDDQFSVERPDGSNFTLKIRSTKLEDSAMYFCASSEWTVGNQPQHFGDGTRLSIL.

This clone has just one count. The gene calls are TRBV6-5 and TRBJ1-1, with TRBD1 matching 7 bases. The V segment lost 2 bases and the J segment 5 bases; nucleotides outside the gene matches: 8. The CDR3 is 15 amino acids. Germline values: CDR1 MNHEY, CDR2 SVGAGI. As DNA, the CDR3 is TGTGCCAGCAGTTACAAGCAGGGGACAGTGACTGAAGCTTTCTTT. This gives the protein CASSYKQGTVTEAFF.

V usage is TRBV7-9 and J usage is TRBJ2-3; 9 bases align to TRBD1. After removal of 8 bases from V and 3 bases from J, the junction contained 9 bases not matched to a gene. Germline V lookup: CDR1 SEHNR, CDR2 FQNEAQ (reference sequence). CDR3 length: 15 residues. CDR3 loop: CASYLEGQGTDTQYF. The CDR3 DNA is TGTGCCAGCTATTTAGAGGGACAGGGAACAGATACGCAGTATTTT.

The chain combines TRBV7-2 with TRBJ2-7; 7 bases agree with TRBD1. There are 12 residues in the CDR3. The germline V gene encodes CDR1 SGHTA and CDR2 FQGNSA. V gave up 3 bases and J gave up 12 bases; unmatched junction bases: 8. The CDR3 region is CASSFDRAARYF. As DNA, the CDR3 is TGTGCCAGCAGCTTCGACAGGGCGGCTCGGTACTTC.

The rearrangement links TRBV6-1 to TRBJ1-1, with 7 nucleotides matching TRBD1. The trim removed 3 bases at V and 2 bases at J, leaving 3 bases unmatched. This CDR3 has 14 residues. Germline lookup yields CDR1 MNHNS and CDR2 SASEGT. CDR3 in amino acids: CASSEGQLNTEAFF. As DNA, the CDR3 is TGTGCCAGCAGTGAGGGACAGCTCAACACTGAAGCTTTCTTT.

J is TRBJ2-2 and V is TRBV6-6; D may be TRBD1 (6 bases). CDR1 and CDR2 from the germline V gene are MNHNY and SVGAGI (reference sequence). V lost 2 bases and J lost 6, with 13 bases in between. CDR3 size: 15 residues. The DNA of the CDR3 is TGTGCCAGCAGTTACGTACAGGGTGGATCCGGGGAGCTGTTTTTT. Its translation is CASSYVQGGSGELFF.

V usage is TRBV11-2 and J usage is TRBJ1-4, with D uncertain. The CDR3 loop spans 15 amino acids. V was trimmed by 0 bases and J by 8 bases, leaving 13 bases between them. Looked up from germline, CDR1 is SGHAT and CDR2 is FQNNGV. DNA of the CDR3: TGTGCCAGCAGCTTAGAGGCCGGGGTCGGGGAAAAACTGTTTTTT. Its protein product is CASSLEAGVGEKLFF. Full variable domain (remainder filled in from reference TRBV11-2 and TRBJ1-4): EAGVAQSPRYKIIEKRQSVAFWCNPISGHATLYWYQQILGQGPKLLIQFQNNGVVDDSQLPKDRFSAERLKGVDSTLKIQPAKLEDSAVYLCASSLEAGVGEKLFFGSGTQLSVL.

In this sample, this clone turned up once. The CDR3 DNA reads as TGTGCCAGCAGCTTGGGACAGGGCGACGTCTATGGCTACACCTTC. It is translated as CASSLGQGDVYGYTF. V usage is TRBV7-8 and J usage is TRBJ1-2; 9 bases agree with TRBD1. CDR3 length: 15 residues. Germline assignment: CDR1 SGHVS and CDR2 FQNEAQ. The J segment lost 4 bases and the V segment lost 3 bases, leaving 6 bases of the junction unmatched.

The J gene is TRBJ1-2, the V gene TRBV2; no firm D call. Germline V gene sequence: CDR1 SNHLY, CDR2 FYNNEI. The CDR3 has 15 residues. V lost 7 bases and J lost 0, with 15 bases in between. CDR3 sequence reads: CASTLEWGANYGYTF. The CDR3 DNA sequence: TGTGCCAGCACCCTGGAGTGGGGAGCTAACTATGGCTACACCTTC.

The chain has TRBV2 and TRBJ1-2; 10 bases map to TRBD1. Germline lookup yields CDR1 SNHLY and CDR2 FYNNEI. Trimming took 3 bases from V and 6 from J; bases not matched to a gene: 4. The CDR3 extends over 14 amino acids. The CDR3 loop is CASSESTGGDGYTF. CDR3 nucleotide sequence: TGTGCCAGCAGTGAGTCGACAGGGGGCGATGGCTACACCTTC.

The chain is built from TRBV15 and TRBJ1-6, with no clear D. Per the germline V gene, CDR1 is LNHNV and CDR2 is YYDKDF (reference sequence). The CDR3 runs 17 residues. Trimming pared 1 base from V and 3 bases from J, leaving 13 bases between. CDR3 residues: CATSRGTDLLYNSPLHF. In DNA form, the CDR3 reads TGTGCCACCAGCAGAGGCACAGACCTACTCTATAATTCACCCCTCCACTTT.

The chain links TRBV7-3 to TRBJ2-5; 7 positions agree with TRBD2. Unmatched junction bases numbered 11, after V lost 5 bases and J lost 2 bases. Germline lookup yields CDR1 SGHTA and CDR2 FQGTGA. The CDR3 is made up of 16 amino acids. CDR3 sequence: CASSRGLAGEQETQYF. In nucleotides, the CDR3 is TGTGCCAGCAGCCGAGGTCTCGCGGGGGAGCAAGAGACCCAGTACTTC.

The chain couples TRBV27 to TRBJ1-3, with D possibly TRBD1 on 5 matching bases. The V and J ends lost 8 bases and 0 bases respectively, with 11 bases between them. The CDR3 is 14 residues long. In germline, CDR1 is MNHEY, CDR2 SMNVEV (reference sequence). The CDR3 loop reads CASGWGSSGNTIYF. CDR3 nucleotides: TGTGCCAGCGGATGGGGCAGCTCTGGAAACACCATATATTTT.

The V gene is TRBV21-1, the J gene TRBJ1-5; no check of the table's D call, TRBD1, against the DNA was made. TRBV21-1 is assigned pseudogene status. The CDR3 runs 17 residues. The CDR3 here is CASISGDRPYSNQPQHF. CDR3 nucleotide sequence: TGTGCCAGCATCTCTGGGGACAGGCCCTATAGCAATCAGCCCCAGCATTTT.

This chain joins TRBV7-2 and TRBJ2-3; TRBD1 agrees at 8 bases. The CDR3 consists of 17 residues. The V gene's germline CDR1 is SGHTA and CDR2 FQGNSA. V lost 4 bases, J lost 2 bases, and 11 bases stayed unmatched. Here the CDR3 reads CASSSADRAGYTDTQYF. The CDR3, as DNA: TGTGCCAGCAGCTCCGCGGACAGGGCGGGGTACACAGATACGCAGTATTTT.

This chain uses TRBV13 with TRBJ1-4, with TRBD1 matching over 7 bases. With 7 bases clipped from V and 4 bases from J, the junction kept 6 bases outside the gene matches. The CDR3 is 14 residues long. The germline CDR1 and CDR2 sequences are PRHDT and FYEKMQ (reference sequence). The CDR3 reads CASKTGQDNEKLFF. The CDR3 DNA reads as TGTGCCAGCAAGACCGGACAGGATAATGAAAAACTGTTTTTT.

The chain links TRBV6-5 to TRBJ2-5; D is perhaps TRBD2 (5 bases). The V end lost 10 bases, the J end lost 0 bases, and 12 bases lay between the germline ends. This CDR3 has 13 residues. The V gene's germline CDR1 is MNHEY and CDR2 SVGAGI. CDR3 sequence reads: CATRGLDQETQYF. The DNA of the CDR3 is TGTGCCACCCGCGGACTCGACCAAGAGACCCAGTACTTC.

The chain employs TRBV4-1 and TRBJ2-3; TRBD2 might be the D (6 bases). This CDR3 has 17 amino acids. Germline V lookup: CDR1 MGHRA, CDR2 YSYEKL. The V gene lost 4 bases and the J gene lost 6 bases, with 23 bases spanning the gap. The CDR3 nucleotides are TGCGCCAGCAGCCCGTCCTCCGGGACTCTGGAGGCGGATACGCAGTATTTT. The encoded protein is CASSPSSGTLEADTQYF.

The chain combines TRBV10-3 with TRBJ2-3; D perhaps matches TRBD1 (6 bases). The CDR3 length is 14 residues. CDR1 is ENHRY, CDR2 SYGVKD, per germline. Trimming removed 6 bases at V and 2 bases at J, with 12 bases between. This CDR3 is CAISDRDTTDTQYF. The CDR3, as DNA: TGTGCCATCAGCGACCGGGACACCACAGATACGCAGTATTTT.

A remark on this clone: An end of the junction does not agree with germline; a read error may underlie this. The chain carries TRBV7-9 and TRBJ2-3; a weak D match, TRBD1 (6 bases). Germline values: CDR1 SEHNR, CDR2 FQNEAQ (reference sequence). This CDR3 spans 13 amino acids. CDR3 protein: CASSLDSRDTQYF. Written as DNA, the CDR3 is TGTGCCAGCAGTTTGGACAGCAGAGATACGCAGTATTTT.